This T cell receptor (beta chain) was identified during a study of T cell repertoires in cytomegalovirus infection. Study-wide background: Indicated by public TCR beta signatures were CMV infection and matching HLA type. Study-wide findings and caveats: Ex vivo responses were dominated by HLA-C-restricted CMV-specific TCR beta clonotypes. Cumulated frequencies of public TCR beta families served to identify carriers of CMV plus the relevant HLA.

Trimming removed 11 bases at V and 1 base at J, with 14 bases between. Germline V gives CDR1 MNHEY, CDR2 SVGEGT. CDR3 length equals 13 residues. This clonotype was seen more than once but under ten times. Its specificity is not known. TCRdb itself ran the reads through MiXCR, one entry per CDR3 protein. Here the sample spans about 360,000 distinct CDR3 sequences, around 18% being singletons. Sequenced sample: PBMCs. The receptor comes from a human donor in good health (CMV status not recorded). Some clones in this sample may be carry-over from other donors' samples. This sequence joins TRBV6-2 or TRBV6-3 and TRBJ1-1; D is uncertain. This chain's CDR3 is CAGSGRENTEAFF. The CDR3 region has the DNA TGTGCCGGAAGCGGACGGGAGAACACTGAAGCTTTCTTT.